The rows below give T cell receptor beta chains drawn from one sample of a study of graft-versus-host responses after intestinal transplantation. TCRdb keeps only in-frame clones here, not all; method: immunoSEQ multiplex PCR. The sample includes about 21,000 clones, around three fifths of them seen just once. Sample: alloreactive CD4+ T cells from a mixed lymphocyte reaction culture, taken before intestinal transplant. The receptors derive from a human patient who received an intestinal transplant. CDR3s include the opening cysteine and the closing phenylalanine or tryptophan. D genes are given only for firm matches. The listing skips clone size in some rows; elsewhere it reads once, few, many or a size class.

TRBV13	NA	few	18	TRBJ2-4	CASSLRNRVGVAKNIQYF	TGTGCCAGCAGCTTAAGAAACAGGGTCGGGGTAGCCAAAAACATTCAGTACTTC
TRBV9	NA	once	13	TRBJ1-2	CASSVGGVDGYTF	TGTGCCAGCAGCGTAGGGGGGGTTGATGGCTACACCTTC
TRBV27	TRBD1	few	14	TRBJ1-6	CASKWDSNNSPLHF	TGTGCCAGCAAATGGGACAGCAATAATTCACCCCTCCACTTT
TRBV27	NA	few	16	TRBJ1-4	CASSLIGRRRNEKLFF	TGTGCCAGCAGTTTAATAGGGAGAAGGCGGAATGAAAAACTGTTTTTT
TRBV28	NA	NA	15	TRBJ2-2	CASSGIRPNTGELLF	TGTGCCAGCAGTGGGATCCGCCCGAACACCGGGGAGCTGCTTTTT
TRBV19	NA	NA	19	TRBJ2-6	CASSSRTAPMSSGANVLTF	TGTGCCAGTAGTTCGAGGACAGCTCCTATGAGCTCTGGGGCCAACGTCCTGACTTTC
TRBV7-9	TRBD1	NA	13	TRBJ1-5	CASSLQGNQPQHF	TGTGCCAGCAGCCTACAGGGGAATCAGCCCCAGCATTTT
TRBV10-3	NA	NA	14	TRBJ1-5	CAISDEGRGQPQHF	TGTGCCATCAGTGATGAGGGCAGGGGACAGCCCCAGCATTTT
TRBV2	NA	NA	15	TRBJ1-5	CASSEATGLFQPQHF	TGTGCCAGCAGTGAAGCCACAGGGCTGTTCCAGCCCCAGCATTTT
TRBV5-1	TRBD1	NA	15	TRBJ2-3	CASSMPTGATDTQYF	TGCGCCAGCAGCATGCCGACAGGGGCAACAGATACGCAGTATTTT
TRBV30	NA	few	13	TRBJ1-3	CAWTGGSGNTIYF	TGTGCCTGGACCGGTGGCTCTGGAAACACCATATATTTT
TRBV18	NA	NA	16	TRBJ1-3	CASSPDSRQSGNTIYF	TGTGCCAGCTCACCTGACTCACGCCAATCTGGAAACACCATATATTTT
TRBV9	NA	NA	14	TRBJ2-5	CASSVDPGVETQYF	TGTGCCAGCAGCGTAGACCCCGGGGTTGAGACCCAGTACTTC
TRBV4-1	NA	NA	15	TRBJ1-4	CASSQGWGGVEKLFF	TGCGCCAGCAGCCAAGGGTGGGGGGGTGTGGAAAAACTGTTTTTT
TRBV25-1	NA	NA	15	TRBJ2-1	CASSARASSYNEQFF	TGTGCCAGCAGTGCTCGTGCCAGCTCCTACAATGAGCAGTTCTTC
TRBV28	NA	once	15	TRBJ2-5	CASSYSGAEQETQYF	TGTGCCAGCAGTTATTCTGGGGCGGAACAAGAGACCCAGTACTTC
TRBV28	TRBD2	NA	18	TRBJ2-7	CASSSPGLAGGVSYEQYF	TGTGCCAGCAGTTCCCCGGGACTAGCGGGAGGGGTCTCCTACGAGCAGTACTTC
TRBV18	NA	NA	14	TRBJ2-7	CASSPDKSPYEQYF	TGTGCCAGCTCACCGGACAAGTCCCCCTACGAGCAGTACTTC
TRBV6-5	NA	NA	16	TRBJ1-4	CASSYSTWTEREKLFF	TGTGCCAGCAGTTACTCGACTTGGACGGAGCGGGAAAAACTGTTTTTT
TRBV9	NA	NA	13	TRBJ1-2	CASSVGSGGGYTF	TGTGCCAGCAGCGTAGGGTCCGGGGGTGGCTACACCTTC
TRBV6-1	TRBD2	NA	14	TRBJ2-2	CASTAGGYTGELFF	TGTGCCAGCACTGCGGGAGGTTACACCGGGGAGCTGTTTTTT
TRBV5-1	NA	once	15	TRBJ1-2	CASSAEFGWVYGYTF	TGCGCCAGCAGCGCGGAGTTCGGTTGGGTCTATGGCTACACCTTC
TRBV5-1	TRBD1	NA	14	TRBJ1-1	CASSLVDRGNGAFF	TGCGCCAGCAGCTTGGTTGACAGGGGAAATGGGGCTTTCTTT
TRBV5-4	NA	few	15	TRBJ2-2	CASSSGQSNTGELFF	TGTGCCAGCAGCTCCGGACAGTCGAACACCGGGGAGCTGTTTTTT
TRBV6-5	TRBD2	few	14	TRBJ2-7	CASSYQRGPYEQYF	TGTGCCAGCAGTTACCAGCGGGGACCCTACGAGCAGTACTTC
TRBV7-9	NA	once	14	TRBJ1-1	CASSLVGRSTEAFF	TGTGCCAGCAGCTTAGTAGGTCGGAGCACTGAAGCTTTCTTT
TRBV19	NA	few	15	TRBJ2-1	CASRVGGGSYNEQFF	TGTGCCAGTAGAGTGGGAGGGGGATCCTACAATGAGCAGTTCTTC
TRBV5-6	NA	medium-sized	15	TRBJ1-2	CASSFRGTINYGYTF	TGTGCCAGCAGCTTCCGGGGGACCATTAACTATGGCTACACCTTC
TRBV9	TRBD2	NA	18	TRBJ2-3	CASSKRLAGEFSTDTQYF	TGTGCCAGCAGCAAGAGGTTAGCGGGGGAGTTTAGCACAGATACGCAGTATTTT
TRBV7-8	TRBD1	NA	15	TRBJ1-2	CASSLVDRGDYGYTF	TGTGCCAGCAGCTTAGTTGACAGGGGAGACTATGGCTACACCTTC
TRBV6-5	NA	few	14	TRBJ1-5	CASSLNGGAGPQHF	TGTGCCAGCAGTTTGAACGGGGGAGCCGGGCCCCAGCATTTT
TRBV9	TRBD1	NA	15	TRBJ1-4	CASSFGQGGNEKLFF	TGTGCCAGCAGCTTCGGACAGGGGGGTAATGAAAAACTGTTTTTT
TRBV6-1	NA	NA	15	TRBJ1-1	CASSPAEIMNTEAFF	TGTGCCAGCAGTCCGGCGGAGATTATGAACACTGAAGCTTTCTTT
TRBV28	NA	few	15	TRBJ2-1	CASSLPPGTYNEQFF	TGTGCCAGCAGTCTCCCTCCCGGGACCTACAATGAGCAGTTCTTC
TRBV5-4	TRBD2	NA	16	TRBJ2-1	CASRMRWASGNNEQFF	TGTGCCAGCAGAATGAGGTGGGCTAGCGGCAACAATGAGCAGTTCTTC
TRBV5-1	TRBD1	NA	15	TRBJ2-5	CASSYRRDRQETQYF	TGCGCCAGCAGCTACCGCCGGGACAGACAAGAGACCCAGTACTTC
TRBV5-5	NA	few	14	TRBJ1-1	CASSLGRVGREAFF	TGTGCCAGCAGCTTGGGCAGGGTAGGCAGGGAAGCTTTCTTT
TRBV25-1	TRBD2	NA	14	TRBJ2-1	CASSRAGYYNEQFF	TGTGCCAGCAGTCGAGCGGGATATTACAATGAGCAGTTCTTC
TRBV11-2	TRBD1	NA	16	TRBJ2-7	CASSPSARQGTYEQYF	TGTGCCAGCAGCCCATCCGCGCGACAGGGGACCTACGAGCAGTACTTC
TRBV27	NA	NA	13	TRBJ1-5	CASSLQGNQPQHF	TGTGCCAGCAGTTTGCAGGGGAATCAGCCCCAGCATTTT
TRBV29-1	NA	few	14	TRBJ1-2	CSVAPSWGDYGYTF	TGCAGCGTTGCACCTTCGTGGGGGGACTATGGCTACACCTTC
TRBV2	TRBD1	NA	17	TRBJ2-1	CASSDGLRDRAYNEQFF	TGTGCCAGCAGTGACGGGCTTAGAGACAGGGCCTACAATGAGCAGTTCTTC
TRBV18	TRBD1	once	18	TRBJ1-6	CASSPRTRGSSYNSPLHF	TGTGCCAGCTCACCACGAACCAGGGGGAGCTCCTATAATTCACCCCTCCACTTT
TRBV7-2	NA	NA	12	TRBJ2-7	CASSDLTYEQYF	TGTGCCAGCAGTGACTTAACCTACGAGCAGTACTTC
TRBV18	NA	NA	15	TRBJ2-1	CASSPGNSPPDRQFF	TGTGCCAGCTCACCAGGCAACAGTCCCCCAGACAGACAGTTCTTC
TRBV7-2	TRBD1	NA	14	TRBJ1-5	CASSLQGGNQPQHF	TGTGCCAGCAGCCTTCAGGGGGGCAATCAGCCCCAGCATTTT
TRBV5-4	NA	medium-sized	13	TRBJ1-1	CASSSQENTEAFF	TGTGCCAGCAGCTCTCAGGAGAACACTGAAGCTTTCTTT